The clone carrying this TCR beta chain was seen only a few times. This specimen belongs to a study of patients and donors after allogeneic stem cell transplantation. TCRdb ran MiXCR on the RT-PCR reads and lists one entry per CDR3 protein. In the table there are roughly 180,000 distinct CDR3 sequences, more than 35% of which are singletons. The CDR3 is 15 amino acids. The J segment lost 1 base and the V segment lost 3 bases, leaving 5 bases of the junction unmatched. The sample taken for sequencing was blood, either unsorted or a sorted T cell fraction (not recorded which). The V and J genes are TRBV12-3 or TRBV12-4 and TRBJ1-2; 7 nucleotides match TRBD1. This TCR came from a human donor who was either an allogeneic HSCT recipient or a stem cell or donor lymphocyte infusion donor (not recorded which). It is not recorded whose cells these are; they may come from a transplant donor. The CDR3 spells CASSFGQVNNYGYTF. The DNA of the CDR3 is TGTGCCAGCAGTTTCGGACAGGTCAATAACTATGGCTACACCTTC.